A single sample gave rise to the 27 T cell receptor beta chains below, sequenced in a study of cytomegalovirus exposure and HLA in healthy donors. PCR employed 60 Vbeta and 13 Jbeta primers. Clones were read by immunoSEQ multiplex PCR, and TCRdb kept only the in-frame ones, dropping some. This sample carries about 120,000 clones, roughly 79% of them seen once, and the ten largest clones take roughly 2.4%. The sample taken for sequencing was PBMCs. The receptors were gathered from a middle-aged woman in good health and CMV-seronegative.

The V call is TRBV6-1, the J call TRBJ2-1; D might be TRBD2 (5 bases). Germline CDR1 and CDR2: MNHNS and SASEGT. The CDR3 runs to 16 residues. V was clipped by 3 bases and J by 3 bases, with 15 bases between them. The CDR3 region is CASSERIGKGYNEQFF. The DNA of the CDR3 is TGTGCCAGCAGTGAGCGAATCGGGAAGGGCTACAATGAGCAGTTCTTC.

The genes are TRBV6-1 and TRBJ2-7; the D gene is possibly TRBD1 (5 bases). The CDR3 spans 15 residues. CDR1 is MNHNS and CDR2 is SASEGT in the germline V gene. The germline V and J ends were trimmed by 6 bases and 5 bases, with 20 bases remaining between them. The CDR3 spells CASSALRDRRHEQYF. For the CDR3, the DNA is TGTGCCAGCAGCGCCCTTCGAGACAGAAGGCACGAGCAGTACTTC.

This clone has a single count. The rearrangement joins TRBV7-6 to TRBJ2-1, with 8 nucleotides matching TRBD2. V shed 4 bases, J shed 7 bases, and the junction held 12 bases outside the gene matches. CDR3 length: 16 residues. The germline V gene encodes CDR1 SGHVS and CDR2 FNYEAQ. The CDR3 loop is CASSSHDLAGHNEQFF. The CDR3 coding sequence is TGTGCCAGCAGCTCTCATGACTTAGCGGGGCATAATGAGCAGTTCTTC.

The chain employs TRBV5-4 and TRBJ2-1; 7 nucleotides align to TRBD1. There are 16 residues in the CDR3. V was clipped by 2 bases and J by 4 bases; unmatched bases: 9. Germline V gene sequence: CDR1 SGHNT, CDR2 YYREEE (reference sequence). CDR3 sequence reads: CASSFGNRGPYNEQFF. The CDR3 DNA follows: TGTGCCAGCAGCTTTGGAAACAGGGGACCGTACAATGAGCAGTTCTTC. Full variable domain (missing parts from reference TRBV5-4 and TRBJ2-1): ETGVTQSPTHLIKTRGQQVTLRCSSQSGHNTVSWYQQALGQGPQFIFQYYREEENGRGNFPPRFSGLQFPNYSSELNVNALELDDSALYLCASSFGNRGPYNEQFFGPGTRLTVL.

The rearrangement joins TRBV7-9 to TRBJ2-3; 7 positions agree with TRBD2. V dropped 4 bases and J dropped 1; count of bases not matched to a gene: 2. The CDR3 runs 14 residues. Germline CDR1 is SEHNR and CDR2 is FQNEAQ (reference sequence). The CDR3, as DNA: TGTGCCAGCAGCTCCCTAGCGGGCACAGATACGCAGTATTTT. This encodes CASSSLAGTDTQYF. Drawing the rest from reference TRBV7-9 and TRBJ2-3, the complete variable domain is DTGVSQNPRHKITKRGQNVTFRCDPISEHNRLYWYRQTLGQGPEFLTYFQNEAQLEKSRLLSDRFSAERPKGSFSTLEIQRTEQGDSAMYLCASSSLAGTDTQYFGPGTRLTVL.

The gene calls are TRBV18 and TRBJ1-1, with TRBD1 as a possible D gene (5 bases). Germline loops: CDR1 KGHSH, CDR2 LQKENI. V lost 2 bases and J 1 base, leaving 23 bases between the germline ends. CDR3 length equals 19 residues. CDR3 nucleotides: TGTGCCAGCTCACCAATGACGGCGGGACGAATCAAATCGAACACTGAAGCTTTCTTT. It specifies CASSPMTAGRIKSNTEAFF. Together with reference TRBV18 and TRBJ1-1, the CDR3 gives the full variable domain: NAGVMQNPRHLVRRRGQEARLRCSPMKGHSHVYWYRQLPEEGLKFMVYLQKENIIDESGMPKERFSAEFPKEGPSILRIQQVVRGDSAAYFCASSPMTAGRIKSNTEAFFGQGTRLTVV.

This chain uses TRBV5-1 with TRBJ1-3; 8 bases map to TRBD1. The CDR3 runs 15 residues. V was pared by 2 bases and J by 0 bases, with 1 base of the junction left unmatched. Germline-derived CDR1 and CDR2 are SGHRS and YFSETQ. CDR3 nucleotide sequence: TGCGCCAGCAGCTTAGACAGGGGCTCTGGAAACACCATATATTTT. It is translated as CASSLDRGSGNTIYF.

The chain combines TRBV5-4 with TRBJ2-5, with 10 bases that match TRBD2. Losses at the gene ends were 3 bases for V and 5 bases for J; bases not matched to a gene: 7. Germline V lookup: CDR1 SGHNT, CDR2 YYREEE (reference sequence). The CDR3 covers 15 residues. DNA of the CDR3: TGTGCCAGCAGCTCGAGCGGGAGGGCCTGGGAGACCCAGTACTTC. Its translation: CASSSSGRAWETQYF.

The CDR3 DNA reads TGTGCCAGCAGTTTCCCGGGGACTAGCGGGAGTTGGTACGAGCAGTACTTC. Protein: CASSFPGTSGSWYEQYF. This chain joins TRBV27 and TRBJ2-7; 14 bases fit TRBD2. Germline V gene lookup returns CDR1 MNHEY and CDR2 SMNVEV (reference sequence). V lost 3 bases, J lost 4 bases, and 8 bases stayed unmatched. CDR3 size: 17 residues.

This chain connects TRBV11-2 to TRBJ2-7, with D hard to call. CDR3 length equals 15 residues. Looked up from germline, CDR1 is SGHAT and CDR2 is FQNNGV. Trimming pared 0 bases from V and 0 bases from J, leaving 9 bases between. In DNA, the CDR3 is TGTGCCAGCAGCTTAGAGGCCCCTCACTCCTACGAGCAGTACTTC. This gives the protein CASSLEAPHSYEQYF.

CDR3 bases: TGTGCCAGCAGCTTGTATTCCAATCAGCCCCAGCATTTT. It translates to CASSLYSNQPQHF. The chain combines TRBV5-5 with TRBJ1-5; D is uncertain. Trimming left V 1 base short and J 3 bases short, with 5 bases between. In germline, CDR1 is SGHKS, CDR2 YYEKEE (reference sequence). The CDR3 is 13 residues long. The whole variable domain, filled in from reference TRBV5-5 and TRBJ1-5, reads DAGVTQSPTHLIKTRGQQVTLRCSPISGHKSVSWYQQVLGQGPQFIFQYYEKEERGRGNFPDRFSARQFPNYSSELNVNALLLGDSALYLCASSLYSNQPQHFGDGTRLSIL.

The CDR3: CASRQTGLATYGYTF. The CDR3 DNA is TGTGCCAGCAGGCAGACAGGGCTAGCGACCTATGGCTACACCTTC. The chain joins TRBV6-5 to TRBJ1-2; 7 positions agree with TRBD1. The CDR3 has 15 residues. CDR1 is MNHEY and CDR2 is SVGAGI in the germline V gene. J lost 4 bases, V lost 6 bases, and 11 bases had no gene match.

The V gene is TRBV5-1, the J gene TRBJ1-2; TRBD1 aligns across 9 bases. This CDR3 has 14 amino acids. Trimming at V came to 0 bases and at J to 7 bases, leaving 4 bases not matched to a gene. Germline V gene data show CDR1 as SGHRS and CDR2 as YFSETQ. The CDR3 DNA sequence: TGCGCCAGCAGCTTGGGGGACAGGGCTGGTGGCTACACCTTC. Residues: CASSLGDRAGGYTF.

This chain's CDR3 is CASSFMGLAGGLIDEQFF. The CDR3 bases are TGTGCCAGCAGCTTCATGGGACTAGCGGGAGGGCTCATCGATGAGCAGTTCTTC. The chain has TRBV7-2 and TRBJ2-1, with 16 bases lining up with TRBD2. Per germline, CDR1 SGHTA and CDR2 FQGNSA. The CDR3 spans 18 residues. The V gene end was trimmed by 3 bases and the J gene end by 8 bases; junction bases not matched to a gene: 10. The full variable domain, completed using reference TRBV7-2 and TRBJ2-1, is GAGVSQSPSNKVTEKGKDVELRCDPISGHTALYWYRQSLGQGLEFLIYFQGNSAPDKSGLPSDRFSAERTGGSVSTLTIQRTQQEDSAVYLCASSFMGLAGGLIDEQFFGPGTRLTVL.

In this sample, this clone turned up once. The chain has TRBV2 and TRBJ2-3; tentatively, D is TRBD1 (5 bases). The V and J ends lost 2 bases and 1 base respectively, with 10 bases between them. Germline values: CDR1 SNHLY, CDR2 FYNNEI. CDR3 length equals 15 residues. The CDR3 region has the DNA TGTGCCAGCAGTGAACAGGGCCTGGGCACAGATACGCAGTATTTT. This sequence encodes CASSEQGLGTDTQYF.

V usage is TRBV11-2 and J usage is TRBJ2-7, with D perhaps TRBD2 (6 bases). Looked up from germline, CDR1 is SGHAT and CDR2 is FQNNGV. V was clipped by 4 bases and J by 0 bases, with 10 bases between them. The CDR3 is 14 amino acids. CDR3 sequence: CASSWRAGSYEQYF. The CDR3 DNA sequence: TGTGCCAGCAGCTGGAGGGCCGGCTCCTACGAGCAGTACTTC.

The J gene is TRBJ2-3, the V gene TRBV19; D is uncertain. This CDR3 is built from 13 residues. The germline V gene has CDR1 LNHDA and CDR2 SQIVND (reference sequence). V dropped 6 bases and J dropped 2 bases, with 9 bases sitting between them. The CDR3 loop reads CASSLRITDTQYF. The CDR3 DNA reads TGTGCCAGTAGCCTCAGAATCACAGATACGCAGTATTTT.

The genes are TRBV19 and TRBJ2-1, with 13 bases identical to TRBD2. The CDR3 runs 15 residues. CDR1 and CDR2 from the germline V gene are LNHDA and SQIVND (reference sequence). V shed 4 bases, J shed 6 bases, and the junction held 3 bases outside the gene matches. The CDR3 is CASSRTSGSSNEQFF. The CDR3 region has the DNA TGTGCCAGTAGTAGGACTAGCGGGAGCTCCAATGAGCAGTTCTTC.

The gene calls are TRBV9 and TRBJ2-5; D might be TRBD2 (6 bases). The V end was cut by 0 bases, the J end by 4 bases, with 13 bases between. Germline V gene lookup returns CDR1 SGDLS and CDR2 YYNGEE. This CDR3 comprises 15 residues. Here the CDR3 DNA reads TGTGCCAGCAGCGTAGGGGGGGTCACGGGAGAGACCCAGTACTTC. Protein product: CASSVGGVTGETQYF.

This rearrangement joins TRBV6-5 to TRBJ1-2, with 10 bases lining up with TRBD1. Germline CDR1 and CDR2: MNHEY and SVGAGI. The CDR3 has 14 residues. Trimming took 6 bases from V and 2 from J; bases not matched to a gene: 3. The chain's CDR3 is CASSPGQGNYGYTF. CDR3 DNA sequence: TGTGCCAGCAGCCCGGGACAGGGGAACTATGGCTACACCTTC.

There are many counts of this clone. The chain joins TRBV2 to TRBJ1-5; 9 nucleotides align to TRBD1. Germline CDR1 reads SNHLY; CDR2 reads FYNNEI. V shed 4 bases and J 2 bases; nucleotides not matched to a gene: 3. CDR3 length equals 15 residues. The CDR3 reads CASSGTGDGNQPQHF. In DNA form, the CDR3 reads TGTGCCAGCAGTGGGACAGGGGATGGCAATCAGCCCCAGCATTTT.

The chain's CDR3 is CSVPTGGQYGYTF. DNA for the CDR3: TGCAGCGTACCAACGGGCGGACAGTATGGCTACACCTTC. The chain couples TRBV29-1 to TRBJ1-2; a weak D match, TRBD1 (6 bases). V was shortened by 6 bases and J by 5 bases, with 16 bases between the two germline ends. Germline values: CDR1 SQVTM, CDR2 ANQGSEA. There are 13 residues in the CDR3.

The chain combines TRBV2 with TRBJ1-5; D ambiguous. This CDR3 contains 13 residues. V lost 7 bases, J lost 2 bases, and 9 bases lay in between. CDR1 and CDR2 (germline): SNHLY, FYNNEI. CDR3 DNA: TGTGCCAGCAATCAGGAGGGCAATCAGCCCCAGCATTTT. Protein: CASNQEGNQPQHF.

This rearrangement joins TRBV5-4 to TRBJ1-5; 7 bases are a match to TRBD1. CDR3 length: 15 residues. V was clipped by 5 bases and J by 4 bases; unmatched bases: 9. Germline V lookup: CDR1 SGHNT, CDR2 YYREEE (reference sequence). The CDR3 loop is CASSLAGQPNQPQHF. The CDR3 DNA reads TGTGCCAGCAGTCTTGCGGGACAGCCTAATCAGCCCCAGCATTTT.

Here the CDR3 DNA reads TGTGCCAGCAGCCACCTACAGGGGACGAACACTGAAGCTTTCTTT. It is translated as CASSHLQGTNTEAFF. This rearrangement joins TRBV11-1 to TRBJ1-1, with TRBD1 identical over 7 bases. The CDR3 has 15 amino acids. V lost 5 bases, J lost 1 base, and 7 bases stayed unmatched. Germline CDR1 is SGHAT and CDR2 is FQDESV (reference sequence).

The chain has TRBV10-3 and TRBJ2-3; D not certain. Per germline, CDR1 ENHRY and CDR2 SYGVKD. This CDR3 comprises 12 residues. V shed 3 bases and J shed 4 bases, with 5 bases lying between them. Here the CDR3 reads CAISEVADTQYF. CDR3 coding DNA: TGTGCCATCAGTGAAGTAGCAGATACGCAGTATTTT.

V is TRBV18 and J is TRBJ2-5; 9 bases fit TRBD1. The CDR3 extends over 16 amino acids. Trimming removed 6 bases from V and 4 bases from J; junction bases left unmatched: 12. The germline V gene encodes CDR1 KGHSH and CDR2 LQKENI. The chain's CDR3 is CASSEGWDRVAETQYF. CDR3 sequence (DNA): TGTGCCAGCTCCGAAGGCTGGGACAGGGTTGCAGAGACCCAGTACTTC. Supplemented by reference TRBV18 and TRBJ2-5, the full variable domain reads NAGVMQNPRHLVRRRGQEARLRCSPMKGHSHVYWYRQLPEEGLKFMVYLQKENIIDESGMPKERFSAEFPKEGPSILRIQQVVRGDSAAYFCASSEGWDRVAETQYFGPGTRLLVL.